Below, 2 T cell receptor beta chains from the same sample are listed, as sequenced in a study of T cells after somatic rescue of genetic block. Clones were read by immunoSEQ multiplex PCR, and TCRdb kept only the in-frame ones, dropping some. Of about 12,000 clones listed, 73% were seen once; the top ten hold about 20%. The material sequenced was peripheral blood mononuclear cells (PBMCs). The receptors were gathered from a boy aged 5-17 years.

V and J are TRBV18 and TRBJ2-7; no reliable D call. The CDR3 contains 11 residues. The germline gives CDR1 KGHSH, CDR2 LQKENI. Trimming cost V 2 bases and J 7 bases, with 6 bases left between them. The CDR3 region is CASSPDTEQYF. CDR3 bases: TGTGCCAGCTCACCAGATACTGAGCAGTACTTC.

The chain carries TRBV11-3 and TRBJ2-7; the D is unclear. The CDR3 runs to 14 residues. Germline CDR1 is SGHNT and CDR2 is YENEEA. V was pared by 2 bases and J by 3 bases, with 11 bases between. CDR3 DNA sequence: TGTGCCAGCAGCTTAACCGCTACTTTCTACGAGCAGTACTTC. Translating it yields CASSLTATFYEQYF.